The TCR beta chain under discussion was sequenced for a study of cytomegalovirus exposure and HLA in healthy donors. Overall study: Unique TCRs from HLA-typed donors, about 78 million of them, were held in an early data release. General observations from the study: Because they were indistinguishable, some V segments, including TRBV6-2 and TRBV6-3, were excluded.

This clone has more than one count but fewer than ten. Its antigen is not known. There were likely unrecorded immune exposures, though donors were nominally healthy when sampled. 13 Jbeta primers and 60 Vbeta primers were used for the PCR. Repertoires were generated with immunoSEQ multiplex PCR, while TCRdb's copy carries only in-frame clones and drops some. The table shows about 140,000 clones, with around 82% occurring only once. CDR3 length: 13 residues. CDR1 is KGHSH and CDR2 is LQKENI in the germline V gene. Deletions cut 6 bases from V and 0 bases from J, with 8 bases between. This TCR derives from a man in his forties or fifties in good health and CMV-seronegative. The chain links TRBV18 to TRBJ1-1; a possible D gene is TRBD1 (6 bases). The sample consisted of PBMCs. The CDR3 protein is CASSTGMNTEAFF. CDR3 bases: TGTGCCAGCTCGACAGGTATGAACACTGAAGCTTTCTTT.